This T cell receptor (beta chain) derives from a study of blood T cells in healthy people across ages. Study context: T cells yielded about one barcoded beta molecule per two cells through template switching. Findings and caveats of the study: What prevented conclusive comparison of naive and antigen-experienced cells was that PBMCs were unsorted.

Researchers collected ten milliliters of peripheral blood from every single donor. Per sample, a minimum of 6 million PBMCs were isolated. With V trimmed by 4 bases and J by 7 bases, 9 bases remained unmatched. The CDR3 spans 15 residues. This clonotype was found many times. Its specificity is not known. A sample-barcoded 5' primer and a J-beta primer mix were used in a second PCR of roughly 7 to 11 cycles. TCRdb re-called the 5' RACE reads with MiXCR, one entry per CDR3 protein. The sample lists approximately 2,000,000 distinct CDR3 sequences; about 39% were seen once. The chain uses TRBV12-3 or TRBV12-4 and TRBJ2-1, with 8 bases that match TRBD2. The specimen sequenced was blood. The clonotype originates from a human donor in good health. The DNA of the CDR3 is TGTGCCAGCAGTTCACCGGGGGGGGCACGAAATGAGCAGTTCTTC. Its translation is CASSSPGGARNEQFF.